This T cell receptor (beta chain) appears in the sequencing data of a study of identical twins. A word on this clonotype: The antigen is undetermined.

Study outcomes and limitations: The study drew conclusions from cross-sectional statistical analysis, not from following the same donors. When twins shared out-of-frame alpha sequences, those sequences had excess low generation probability. The degree of excess twin sharing was weaker in beta out-of-frame sequences.

Germline V gene sequence: CDR1 ENHRY, CDR2 SYGVKD. V lost 2 bases and J 4 bases, leaving 11 bases between the germline ends. CDR3 size: 14 residues. TCRdb processed the 5' RACE reads anew with MiXCR; each CDR3 protein has one entry. The table lists hundreds of thousands of distinct CDR3 sequences, about a fifth of them singletons, with 0.48% in the top ten. These sequences were also reported in another study, on yellow fever vaccine responses in identical twins.

The sample was CD4+ T cells sorted from blood. The V and J genes are TRBV10-3 and TRBJ2-5; maybe TRBD1 (6 bases). This receptor was identified in a woman aged 18-29 years in good health. CDR3 sequence (DNA): TGTGCCATCAGTGAGGCGTCAGGGGTAGAGACCCAGTACTTC. As protein: CAISEASGVETQYF.